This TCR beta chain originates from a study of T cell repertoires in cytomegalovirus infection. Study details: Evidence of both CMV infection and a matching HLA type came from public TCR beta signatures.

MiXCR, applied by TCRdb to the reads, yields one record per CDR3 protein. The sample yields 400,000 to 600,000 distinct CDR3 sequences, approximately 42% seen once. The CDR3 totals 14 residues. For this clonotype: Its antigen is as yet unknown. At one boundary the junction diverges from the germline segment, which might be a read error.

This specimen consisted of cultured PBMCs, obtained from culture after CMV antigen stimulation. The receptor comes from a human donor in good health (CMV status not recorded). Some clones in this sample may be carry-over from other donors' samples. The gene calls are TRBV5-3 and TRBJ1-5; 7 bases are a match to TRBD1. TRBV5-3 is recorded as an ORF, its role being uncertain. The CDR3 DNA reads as TGTGCCAGCAGCTCCGGGACAGACAATCAGCCCCAGCATTTT. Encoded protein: CASSSGTDNQPQHF.